This is a list of T cell receptor beta chains from one sample in a study of T-cell reconstitution after alpha-beta-depleted transplantation in children. A single record per CDR3 protein comes from TCRdb applying MiXCR to the PCR reads. This sample carries tens of thousands of distinct CDR3 sequences, roughly half of them seen once, and the ten largest clones take 35% to 40%. The sequenced sample was peripheral blood, obtained before TCRalphabeta/CD19-depleted stem cell transplant. Source of these receptors: a boy younger than two with SCID, due to receive a stem cell transplant. CDR3s include the opening cysteine and the closing phenylalanine or tryptophan. A D gene is named only where the DNA matches it firmly. Clone size, where shown, is once, few, many, or a class for clones that have expanded.

d_call | cdr3_length | j_call | clone_size | v_call | cdr3_nt | cdr3_aa
. | 12 | TRBJ2-2 | few | TRBV10-3 | TGTGCCGGCGGACCTAACACCGGGGAGCTGTTTTTT | CAGGPNTGELFF
TRBD2 | 15 | TRBJ2-3 | few | TRBV6-4 | TGTGCCAGCTCCCGCGGGGGGGGAGGCACAGATACGCAGTATTTT | CASSRGGGGTDTQYF
TRBD1 | 13 | TRBJ2-5 | many | TRBV20-1 | TGCAGTGCTGAGCAGGGGGCGGGGGAGACCCAGTACTTC | CSAEQGAGETQYF
. | 18 | TRBJ2-2 | . | TRBV11-2 | TGTGCCAGCAGTCCCCAGGGAGGGGGCTACTCGGGTACCGGGGAGCTGTTTTTT | CASSPQGGGYSGTGELFF
TRBD2 | 15 | TRBJ2-3 | . | TRBV11-2 | TGTGCCAGCAGCTTAAGAGCGGGGGGGACAGATACGCAGTATTTT | CASSLRAGGTDTQYF
. | 18 | TRBJ1-2 | . | TRBV11-3 | TGTGCCAGCAGCTTAGTTACGGGAGGGGGGGGGCGCGGCTATGGCTACACCTTC | CASSLVTGGGGRGYGYTF
. | 14 | TRBJ2-1 | . | TRBV10-3 | TGTGCCATCAGCTTAGCGGCACTAAGCAATGAGCAGTTCTTC | CAISLAALSNEQFF
. | 15 | TRBJ1-1 | hyperexpanded | TRBV10-3 | TGTGCCATCAGTGAACTTTCCCGGGGAATAACTGAAGCTTTCTTT | CAISELSRGITEAFF
TRBD2 | 16 | TRBJ2-1 | few | TRBV7-9 | TGTGCCAGCAGCTTAGGATCCAGCGGGGGGGCGGGTGAGCAGTTCTTC | CASSLGSSGGAGEQFF
. | 15 | TRBJ2-7 | once | TRBV6-1 | TGTGCCAGCAGTGAATGGGGCGACAGCTCCTACGAGCAGTACTTC | CASSEWGDSSYEQYF
. | 13 | TRBJ1-4 | . | TRBV10-2 | TGCGCCACCGCACCCGGAACCGATGAAAAACTGTTTTTT | CATAPGTDEKLFF
. | 13 | TRBJ2-4 | . | TRBV6-1 | TGTGCCAGCAAGGGGTTAGCCAAAAACATTCAGTACTTC | CASKGLAKNIQYF